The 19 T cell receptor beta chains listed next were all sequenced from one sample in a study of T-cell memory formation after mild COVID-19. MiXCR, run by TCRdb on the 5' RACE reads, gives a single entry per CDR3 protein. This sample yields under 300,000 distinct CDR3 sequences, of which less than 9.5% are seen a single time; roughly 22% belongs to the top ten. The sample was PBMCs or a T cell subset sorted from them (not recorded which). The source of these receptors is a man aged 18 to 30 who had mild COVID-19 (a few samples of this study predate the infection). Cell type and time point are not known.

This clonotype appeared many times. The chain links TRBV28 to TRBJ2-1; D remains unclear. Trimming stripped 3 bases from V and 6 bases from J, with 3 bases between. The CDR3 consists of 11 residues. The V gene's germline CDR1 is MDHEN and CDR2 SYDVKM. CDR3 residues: CASSLFNEQFF. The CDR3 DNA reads TGTGCCAGCAGTTTGTTCAATGAGCAGTTCTTC.

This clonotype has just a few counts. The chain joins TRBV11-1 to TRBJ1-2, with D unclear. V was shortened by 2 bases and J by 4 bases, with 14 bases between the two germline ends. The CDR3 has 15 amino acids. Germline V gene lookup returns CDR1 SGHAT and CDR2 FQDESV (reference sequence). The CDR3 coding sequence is TGTGCCAGCAGCTTAATCGGGGTCAGCTCCTATGGCTACACCTTC. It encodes CASSLIGVSSYGYTF.

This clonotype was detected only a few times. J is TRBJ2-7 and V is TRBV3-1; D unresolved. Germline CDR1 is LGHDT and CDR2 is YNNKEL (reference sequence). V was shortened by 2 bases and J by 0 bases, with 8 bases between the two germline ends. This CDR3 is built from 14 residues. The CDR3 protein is CASSQPNLSYEQYF. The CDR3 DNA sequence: TGTGCCAGCAGCCAACCGAACCTCTCCTACGAGCAGTACTTC.

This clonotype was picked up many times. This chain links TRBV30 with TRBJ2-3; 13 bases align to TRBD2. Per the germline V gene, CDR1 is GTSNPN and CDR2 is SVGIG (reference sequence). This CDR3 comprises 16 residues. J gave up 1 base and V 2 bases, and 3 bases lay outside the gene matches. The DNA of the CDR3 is TGTGCCTGGAGTCGAGGACTAGCGGGGGGCACAGATACGCAGTATTTT. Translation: CAWSRGLAGGTDTQYF.

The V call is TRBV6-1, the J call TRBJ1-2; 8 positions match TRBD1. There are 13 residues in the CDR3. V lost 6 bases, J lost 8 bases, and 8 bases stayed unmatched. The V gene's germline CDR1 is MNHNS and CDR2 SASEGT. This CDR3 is CASRRGQGMGYTF. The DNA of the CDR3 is TGTGCCAGCAGAAGAGGACAGGGTATGGGCTACACCTTC.

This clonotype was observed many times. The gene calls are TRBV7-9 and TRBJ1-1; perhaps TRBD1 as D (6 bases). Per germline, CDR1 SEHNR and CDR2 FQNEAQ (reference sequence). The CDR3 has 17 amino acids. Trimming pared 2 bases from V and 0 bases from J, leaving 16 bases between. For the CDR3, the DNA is TGTGCCAGCAGCTTATGGGGGCGGATAACCATGAACACTGAAGCTTTCTTT. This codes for CASSLWGRITMNTEAFF.

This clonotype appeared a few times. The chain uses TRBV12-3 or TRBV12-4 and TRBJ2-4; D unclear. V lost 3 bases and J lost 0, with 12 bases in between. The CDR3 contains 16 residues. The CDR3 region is CASSFVRSLAKNIQYF. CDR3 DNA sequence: TGTGCCAGCAGTTTTGTCAGGTCCCTAGCCAAAAACATTCAGTACTTC.

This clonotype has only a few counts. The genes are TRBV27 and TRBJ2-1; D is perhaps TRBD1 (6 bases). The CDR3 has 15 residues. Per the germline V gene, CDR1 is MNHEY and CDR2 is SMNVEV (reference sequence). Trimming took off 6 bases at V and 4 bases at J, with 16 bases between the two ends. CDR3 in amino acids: CASSSTGTRYNEQFF. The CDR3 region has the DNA TGTGCCAGCAGCTCAACAGGGACAAGGTACAATGAGCAGTTCTTC.

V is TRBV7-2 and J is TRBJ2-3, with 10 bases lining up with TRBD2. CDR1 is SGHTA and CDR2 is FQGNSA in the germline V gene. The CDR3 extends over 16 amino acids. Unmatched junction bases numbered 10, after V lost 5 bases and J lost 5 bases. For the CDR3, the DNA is TGTGCCAGCAGCCCTACAAGCGGGGGGGCCGTAGATACGCAGTATTTT. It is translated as CASSPTSGGAVDTQYF.

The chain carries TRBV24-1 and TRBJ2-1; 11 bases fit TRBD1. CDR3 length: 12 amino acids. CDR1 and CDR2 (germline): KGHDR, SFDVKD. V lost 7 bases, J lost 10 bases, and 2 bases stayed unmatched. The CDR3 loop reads CATRGQGDEQFF. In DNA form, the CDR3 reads TGTGCCACCAGGGGACAGGGGGACGAGCAGTTCTTC.

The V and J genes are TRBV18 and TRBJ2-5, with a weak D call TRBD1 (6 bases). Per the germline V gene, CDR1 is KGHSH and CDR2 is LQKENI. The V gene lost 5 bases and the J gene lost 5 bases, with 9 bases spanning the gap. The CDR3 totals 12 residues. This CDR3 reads CASSVGGETQYF. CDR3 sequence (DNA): TGTGCCAGCTCAGTTGGGGGCGAGACCCAGTACTTC. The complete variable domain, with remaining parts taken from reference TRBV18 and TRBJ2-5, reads NAGVMQNPRHLVRRRGQEARLRCSPMKGHSHVYWYRQLPEEGLKFMVYLQKENIIDESGMPKERFSAEFPKEGPSILRIQQVVRGDSAAYFCASSVGGETQYFGPGTRLLVL.

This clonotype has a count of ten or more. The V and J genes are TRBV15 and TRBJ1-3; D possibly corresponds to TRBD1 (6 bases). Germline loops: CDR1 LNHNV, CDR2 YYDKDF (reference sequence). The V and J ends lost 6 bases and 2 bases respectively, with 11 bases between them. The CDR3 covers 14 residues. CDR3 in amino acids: CATSSPGAGNTIYF. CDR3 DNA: TGTGCCACCAGTTCCCCAGGGGCTGGAAACACCATATATTTT.

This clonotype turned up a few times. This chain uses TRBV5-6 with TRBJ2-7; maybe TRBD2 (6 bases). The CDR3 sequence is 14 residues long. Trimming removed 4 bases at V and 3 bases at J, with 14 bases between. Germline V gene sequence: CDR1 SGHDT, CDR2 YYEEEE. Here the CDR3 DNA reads TGTGCCAGCAGCAGACTAGGGCAGGGCTACGAGCAGTACGTC. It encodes CASSRLGQGYEQYV.

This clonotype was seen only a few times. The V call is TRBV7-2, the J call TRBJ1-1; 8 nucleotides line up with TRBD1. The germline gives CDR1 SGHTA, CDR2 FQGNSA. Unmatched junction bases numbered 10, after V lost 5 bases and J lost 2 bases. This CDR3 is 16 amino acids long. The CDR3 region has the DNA TGTGCCAGCAGCCCCCAGGGGGCTGTAGTAAACACTGAAGCTTTCTTT. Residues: CASSPQGAVVNTEAFF.

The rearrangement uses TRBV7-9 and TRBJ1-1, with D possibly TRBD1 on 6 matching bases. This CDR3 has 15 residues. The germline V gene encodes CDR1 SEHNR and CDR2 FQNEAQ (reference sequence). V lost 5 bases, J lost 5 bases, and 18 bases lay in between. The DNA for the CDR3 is TGTGCCAGCAGCCCAGAGGGGGGGCCGGGGACTGAAGCTTTCTTT. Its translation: CASSPEGGPGTEAFF.

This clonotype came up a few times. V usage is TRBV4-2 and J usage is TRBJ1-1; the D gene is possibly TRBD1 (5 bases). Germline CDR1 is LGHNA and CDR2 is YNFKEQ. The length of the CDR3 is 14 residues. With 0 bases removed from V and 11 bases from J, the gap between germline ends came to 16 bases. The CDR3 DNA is TGTGCCAGCAGCCAAGATCTGGGGCCGAGGTGGGCTTTCTTT. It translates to CASSQDLGPRWAFF.

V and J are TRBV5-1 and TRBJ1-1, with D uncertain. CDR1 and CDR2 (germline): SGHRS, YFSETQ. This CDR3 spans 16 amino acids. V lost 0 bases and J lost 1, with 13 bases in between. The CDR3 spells CASSLGPSIGNTEAFF. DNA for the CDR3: TGCGCCAGCAGCTTGGGGCCCAGCATAGGGAACACTGAAGCTTTCTTT. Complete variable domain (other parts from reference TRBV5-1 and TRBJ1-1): KAGVTQTPRYLIKTRGQQVTLSCSPISGHRSVSWYQQTPGQGLQFLFEYFSETQRNKGNFPGRFSGRQFSNSRSEMNVSTLELGDSALYLCASSLGPSIGNTEAFFGQGTRLTVV.

The CDR3 nucleotides read TGTGCCAGCAGTTACGCAGACAGGTTCGGAGATACGCAGTATTTT. As protein: CASSYADRFGDTQYF. The genes are TRBV6-2 or TRBV6-3 and TRBJ2-3; possible D gene TRBD1, 6 bases. V shed 2 bases and J shed 5 bases, with 14 bases lying between them. Germline assignment: CDR1 MNHEY and CDR2 SVGEGT. The CDR3 loop spans 15 amino acids.

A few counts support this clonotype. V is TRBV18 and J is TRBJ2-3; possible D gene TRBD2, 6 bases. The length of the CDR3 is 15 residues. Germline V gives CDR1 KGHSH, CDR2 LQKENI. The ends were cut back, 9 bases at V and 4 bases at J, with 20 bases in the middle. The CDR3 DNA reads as TGTGCCAGATACTTCGGAGGGGCCGTAGCAGATACGCAGTATTTT. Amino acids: CARYFGGAVADTQYF.